The 8 T cell receptor beta chains below come from one sample, sequenced in a study of blood T cell repertoires in COVID-19. Produced via immunoSEQ multiplex PCR; TCRdb's table is partial and in-frame only. This table has 310,000 or so clones, about 89% appearing once. Sequences were obtained from peripheral blood. Receptors originate from a man younger than 30 who had recovered from COVID-19.

The CDR3 DNA is TGTGCCAGCAGTTACGTGGGCGAGGGCGGCAATGAGCAGTTCTTC. As protein: CASSYVGEGGNEQFF. J is TRBJ2-1 and V is TRBV6-6; D possibly corresponds to TRBD2 (5 bases). The germline V gene has CDR1 MNHNY and CDR2 SVGAGI (reference sequence). Trimming stripped 2 bases from V and 6 bases from J, with 14 bases between. The CDR3 contains 15 residues.

The rearrangement joins TRBV6-5 to TRBJ2-1, with no clear D. The V gene lost 6 bases and the J gene lost 5 bases, with 11 bases spanning the gap. The CDR3 has 13 residues. Germline assignment: CDR1 MNHEY and CDR2 SVGAGI. For the CDR3, the DNA is TGTGCCAGCAGGAACGACATCAACAATGAGCAGTTCTTC. Translated: CASRNDINNEQFF.

The chain has TRBV4-3 and TRBJ2-3, with 14 bases aligning to TRBD2. The length of the CDR3 is 17 residues. Per the germline V gene, CDR1 is LGHNA and CDR2 is YSLEER. The trim removed 4 bases at V and 3 bases at J, leaving 6 bases unmatched. The CDR3 nucleotides read TGCGCCAGCAGCCGGCAGGGACTAGCGGGGGAAACAGATACGCAGTATTTT. As protein: CASSRQGLAGETDTQYF.

The rearrangement links TRBV25-1 to TRBJ1-1; unclear D gene. Germline V CDR1 and CDR2: MGHDK, SYGVNS. The V end was cut by 1 base, the J end by 5 bases, with 17 bases between. The CDR3 loop spans 16 amino acids. The CDR3 coding sequence is TGTGCCAGCAGTGAATTCGAAAGTTATGCGCCGACTGAAGCTTTCTTT. Protein: CASSEFESYAPTEAFF.

The chain joins TRBV2 to TRBJ1-5; 8 bases agree with TRBD1. CDR3 length: 15 amino acids. V gave up 8 bases and J gave up 3 bases; unmatched junction bases: 9. CDR1 and CDR2 from the germline V gene are SNHLY and FYNNEI. CDR3 loop: CASLIGTGANQPQHF. Written as DNA, the CDR3 is TGTGCCAGCCTCATAGGGACAGGCGCCAATCAGCCCCAGCATTTT.

The chain joins TRBV19 to TRBJ2-1; weak D call: TRBD1 (5 bases). Germline V gene data show CDR1 as LNHDA and CDR2 as SQIVND (reference sequence). V lost 3 bases, J lost 8 bases, and 14 bases lay in between. The length of the CDR3 is 14 residues. The CDR3 loop is CASSIGQGLYEQFF. In DNA, the CDR3 is TGTGCCAGTAGTATTGGTCAGGGTTTGTATGAGCAGTTCTTC.

This clone came up once. The CDR3 DNA reads TGCGCCAGCAGCCAAGACAGGGGGAATCAGCCCCAGCATTTT. Translated, it gives CASSQDRGNQPQHF. This sequence joins TRBV4-3 and TRBJ1-5, with 7 bases aligning to TRBD1. V dropped 0 bases and J dropped 4; count of bases not matched to a gene: 0. Germline loops: CDR1 LGHNA, CDR2 YSLEER. The CDR3 has 14 amino acids.

This clone was detected a few times. This sequence joins TRBV18 and TRBJ1-3; TRBD1 agrees at 10 bases. CDR1 and CDR2 from the germline V gene are KGHSH and LQKENI. The CDR3 contains 17 residues. V lost 2 bases to trimming and J lost 2 bases; unmatched junction nucleotides: 6. CDR3 sequence (DNA): TGTGCCAGCTCACCATCCGGACAGGGGGTAGCTGGAAACACCATATATTTT. Its translation: CASSPSGQGVAGNTIYF.